These T cell receptor beta chains were read from a single sample in a study of beta chain features in type 1 diabetes. Here immunoSEQ multiplex PCR was the method, and the copy in TCRdb shows in-frame clones only, minus some. Of a few hundred thousand clones listed, 9.5% to 10% are singletons. The sequencing input was central memory CD4+ T cells from blood. Receptors originate from a man aged 25 to 40 with type 1 diabetes. The CDR3 runs from the conserved cysteine through the conserved F or W. D genes are given only for firm matches. Clone size is not always given. Where it is, it says once, few, many or a class for expanded clones.

clone_size,cdr3_length,v_call,d_call,j_call,cdr3_aa,cdr3_nt
-,16,TRBV4-3,-,TRBJ2-7,CASSQDSGPYAYEQYF,TGCGCCAGCAGCCAAGATTCAGGTCCCTATGCCTACGAGCAGTACTTC
few,15,TRBV5-1,TRBD1,TRBJ2-3,CASSLQGAQGDTQYF,TGCGCCAGCAGCTTACAGGGGGCGCAGGGAGATACGCAGTATTTT
few,13,TRBV7-2,-,TRBJ1-5,CASSLRRDQPQHF,TGTGCCAGCAGCTTACGCAGGGATCAGCCCCAGCATTTT
many,11,TRBV7-9,-,TRBJ2-6,CGWGGANVLTF,TGTGGATGGGGTGGGGCCAACGTCCTGACTTTC
few,16,TRBV28,TRBD2,TRBJ2-2,CASSSSLAGETGELFF,TGTGCCAGCAGCTCCAGTCTAGCGGGAGAGACCGGGGAGCTGTTTTTT
few,13,TRBV6-7,-,TRBJ2-2,CASSSPCPGELFF,TGTGCCAGCAGTTCCCCCTGCCCCGGGGAGCTGTTTTTT
-,14,TRBV5-1,-,TRBJ2-3,CASSLVGVRDTQYF,TGCGCCAGCAGCTTGGTGGGAGTAAGAGATACGCAGTATTTT
few,13,TRBV5-1,-,TRBJ1-1,CASSLKGDTEAFF,TGCGCCAGCAGCTTGAAGGGGGACACTGAAGCTTTCTTT
few,16,TRBV7-2,TRBD2,TRBJ2-4,CASSQETSGRSDIQYF,TGCGCCAGCAGCCAAGAGACTAGCGGGAGGTCGGACATTCAGTACTTC
few,13,TRBV28,-,TRBJ2-5,CASMAQSEETQYF,TGTGCCAGCATGGCGCAGTCTGAAGAGACCCAGTACTTC
-,17,TRBV5-4,TRBD2,TRBJ2-5,CASSLGLDSGREETQYF,TGTGCCAGCAGCTTAGGATTGGACAGCGGGAGAGAAGAGACCCAGTACTTC
few,11,TRBV9,-,TRBJ1-2,CASSVDYGYTF,TGTGCCAGCAGCGTAGACTATGGCTACACCTTC
-,16,TRBV19,-,TRBJ2-3,CASSTAGSIGTDTQYF,TGTGCCAGTAGTACCGCAGGCTCTATTGGGACAGATACGCAGTATTTT
-,15,TRBV6-5,TRBD2,TRBJ2-1,CASRETSYAYNEQFF,TGTGCCAGCAGGGAGACTAGCTACGCCTACAATGAGCAGTTCTTC
-,16,TRBV11-2,-,TRBJ1-2,CASSSPSGETTYGYTF,TGTGCCAGCAGCTCTCCCAGCGGGGAAACGACGTATGGCTACACCTTC
-,14,TRBV19,-,TRBJ1-2,CASSSDRWNYGYTF,TGTGCCAGTAGTAGTGACAGGTGGAACTATGGCTACACCTTC
-,15,TRBV11-2,TRBD1,TRBJ2-7,CASSQTGQGYHEQYF,TGTGCCAGCAGCCAAACCGGACAGGGCTACCACGAGCAGTACTTC
few,15,TRBV5-6,-,TRBJ2-5,CASSLRREEIKTQYF,TGTGCCAGCAGCTTGCGGCGGGAAGAGATCAAGACCCAGTACTTC
-,11,TRBV11-3,-,TRBJ1-2,CASSLMGSDTF,TGTGCCAGCAGCTTAATGGGTAGTGACACCTTC
-,15,TRBV7-2,TRBD1,TRBJ2-1,CASSLWGQGVNEQFF,TGTGCCAGCAGCTTATGGGGACAGGGGGTCAATGAGCAGTTCTTC
-,13,TRBV7-9,-,TRBJ2-3,CASSSSGTDTQYF,TGTGCCAGCAGCTCCTCCGGGACAGATACGCAGTATTTT
few,12,TRBV18,-,TRBJ2-1,CASSGQGNEQFF,TGTGCCAGCTCAGGCCAAGGGAACGAGCAGTTCTTC
few,16,TRBV18,TRBD2,TRBJ2-1,CASSHGLAGSSDEQFF,TGTGCCAGCTCACACGGACTAGCGGGAAGCAGCGATGAGCAGTTCTTC
few,15,TRBV5-6,TRBD1,TRBJ1-2,CASSSRTGVYYGYTF,TGTGCCAGCAGCTCCCGGACAGGGGTTTACTATGGCTACACCTTC
many,15,TRBV7-2,TRBD2,TRBJ2-5,CASRTGTSGTQTQYF,TGTGCCAGCAGAACCGGGACTAGCGGGACGCAGACCCAGTACTTC
many,14,TRBV29-1,-,TRBJ1-1,CSAGKGQLNTEAFF,TGCAGCGCTGGTAAGGGGCAGTTAAACACTGAAGCTTTCTTT
few,12,TRBV9,-,TRBJ2-1,CASSVDLNEQFF,TGTGCCAGCAGCGTAGACTTGAATGAGCAGTTCTTC
many,12,TRBV7-2,-,TRBJ2-3,CASRWGTDTQYF,TGTGCCAGCAGGTGGGGAACGGATACGCAGTATTTT
-,15,TRBV5-1,-,TRBJ2-1,CASSEVGSSYNEQFF,TGCGCCAGCAGCGAAGTGGGTAGCTCCTACAATGAGCAGTTCTTC
-,14,TRBV15,-,TRBJ1-1,CATSRGDMNTEAFF,TGTGCCACCAGCAGAGGGGATATGAACACTGAAGCTTTCTTT
-,14,TRBV11-2,TRBD1,TRBJ1-2,CASSYGDRVYGYTF,TGTGCCAGCAGCTACGGAGACAGGGTCTATGGCTACACCTTC
few,13,TRBV11-2,-,TRBJ2-3,CASSLTSLDTQYF,TGTGCCAGCAGCTTGACCTCACTAGATACGCAGTATTTT
-,15,TRBV11-2,-,TRBJ2-7,CASSFGLRGDDEQYF,TGTGCCAGCAGCTTTGGGTTGAGGGGGGACGACGAGCAGTACTTC
-,14,TRBV6-5,-,TRBJ2-5,CASTRGPLGETQYF,TGTGCCAGCACCAGAGGACCACTTGGGGAGACCCAGTACTTC
-,16,TRBV19,-,TRBJ2-2,CASTILETGRAGELFF,TGTGCCAGTACCATTCTTGAGACAGGGAGGGCAGGGGAGCTGTTTTTT
-,13,TRBV30,-,TRBJ2-3,CAWSVGSGDTQYF,TGTGCCTGGAGTGTAGGCAGCGGGGATACGCAGTATTTT
few,12,TRBV5-5,-,TRBJ1-3,CAPRSSGNTIYF,TGTGCCCCCCGAAGCTCTGGAAACACCATATATTTT
-,16,TRBV19,-,TRBJ1-5,CASSPPRTGSNQPQHF,TGTGCCAGTAGTCCGCCCCGAACAGGGAGCAATCAGCCCCAGCATTTT
-,14,TRBV5-6,TRBD2,TRBJ2-5,CASSSRLAAGAQYF,TGTGCCAGCAGCTCGCGACTAGCAGCTGGGGCCCAGTACTTC
few,15,TRBV2,TRBD1,TRBJ2-1,CASIQDRGVGNEQFF,TGTGCCAGCATTCAAGACAGGGGAGTAGGGAATGAGCAGTTCTTC
few,15,TRBV29-1,TRBD1,TRBJ1-1,CSVGVRRQGWTEAFF,TGCAGCGTGGGGGTTAGGCGACAGGGCTGGACTGAAGCTTTCTTT
few,16,TRBV7-2,TRBD1,TRBJ2-5,CASSLGAGGQQETQYF,TGTGCCAGCAGCTTAGGGGCAGGGGGTCAACAAGAGACCCAGTACTTC
-,13,TRBV11-3,TRBD2,TRBJ2-2,CASSPLATGELFF,TGTGCCAGCAGCCCACTAGCGACCGGGGAGCTGTTTTTT
few,15,TRBV4-2,TRBD2,TRBJ2-6,CASSHQRGGANVLTF,TGTGCCAGCAGCCATCAGCGGGGAGGGGCCAACGTCCTGACTTTC
-,17,TRBV18,TRBD2,TRBJ2-1,CASSPPGLAGGPAEQFF,TGTGCCAGCTCCCCTCCGGGACTAGCGGGAGGGCCGGCTGAGCAGTTCTTC
-,13,TRBV30,-,TRBJ1-2,CAWSVDRDYGYTF,TGTGCCTGGAGTGTAGACCGGGACTATGGCTACACCTTC
-,14,TRBV5-8,TRBD1,TRBJ1-5,CASSNGQAWRAQHF,TGTGCCAGCAGCAACGGACAGGCCTGGAGGGCCCAGCATTTT
few,15,TRBV10-3,-,TRBJ1-5,CAISESRDSNQPQHF,TGTGCCATCAGTGAGTCCAGGGATAGCAATCAGCCCCAGCATTTT
-,21,TRBV9,TRBD1,TRBJ1-3,CASSPGVFLVTGGDSGNTIYF,TGTGCCAGCAGCCCCGGTGTTTTTCTGGTGACAGGGGGGGACTCTGGAAACACCATATATTTT
many,16,TRBV23-1,-,TRBJ1-2,CASSQSVVGSNSRYTF,TGCGCCAGCAGTCAATCGGTAGTCGGAAGTAACTCTCGCTACACCTTC
few,15,TRBV7-3,TRBD1,TRBJ1-1,CASSPSRDRGTEAFF,TGTGCCAGCAGCCCGTCCCGGGACAGGGGAACTGAAGCTTTCTTT
many,14,TRBV27,-,TRBJ1-5,CASSPTGSNQPQHF,TGTGCCAGCAGCCCAACAGGGAGCAATCAGCCCCAGCATTTT